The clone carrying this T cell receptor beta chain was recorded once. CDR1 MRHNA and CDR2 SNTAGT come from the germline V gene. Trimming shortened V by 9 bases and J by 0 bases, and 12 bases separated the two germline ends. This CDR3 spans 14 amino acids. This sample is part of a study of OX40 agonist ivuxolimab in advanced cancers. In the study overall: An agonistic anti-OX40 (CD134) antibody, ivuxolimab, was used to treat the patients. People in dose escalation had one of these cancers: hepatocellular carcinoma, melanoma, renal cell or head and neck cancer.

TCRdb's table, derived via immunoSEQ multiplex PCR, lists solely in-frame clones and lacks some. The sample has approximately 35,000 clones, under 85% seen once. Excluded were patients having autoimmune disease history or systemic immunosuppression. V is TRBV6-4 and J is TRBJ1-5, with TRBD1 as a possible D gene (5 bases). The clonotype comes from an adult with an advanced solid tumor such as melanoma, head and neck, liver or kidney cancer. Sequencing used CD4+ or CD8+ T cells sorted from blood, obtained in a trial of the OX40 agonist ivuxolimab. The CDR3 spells CASRNRNSNQPQHF. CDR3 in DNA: TGTGCCAGTCGGAACAGGAATAGCAATCAGCCCCAGCATTTT.